These 12 T cell receptor beta chains were sequenced from one sample in a study of shared clonotypes between healthy human individuals. Naive CD8 populations comprised CD45RO-negative cells positively selected for CCR7, excluding terminally differentiated effector memory CD45RA+ cells. TCRdb's table, derived via immunoSEQ multiplex PCR, lists solely in-frame clones and lacks some. The repertoire holds about 2,100,000 clones, with more than 85% as singletons. Sequencing was done on a sample of naive CD8+ T cells from PBMCs. Receptors were obtained from a young man in good health. Some clones in this sample may be carry-over from other donors' samples.

This chain links TRBV5-6 with TRBJ2-3; a weak D match, TRBD2 (5 bases). V lost 0 bases and J lost 1, with 9 bases in between. Germline loops: CDR1 SGHDT, CDR2 YYEEEE. The CDR3 length is 15 residues. The CDR3 coding sequence is TGTGCCAGCAGCTTGGGTTCGAGGGGCACAGATACGCAGTATTTT. This sequence encodes CASSLGSRGTDTQYF.

This CDR3 reads CSAWMAPEAFF. Here the CDR3 DNA reads TGCAGTGCTTGGATGGCTCCTGAAGCTTTCTTT. The chain uses TRBV20-1 and TRBJ1-1; no firm D call. Trimming stripped 5 bases from V and 6 bases from J, with 10 bases between. The CDR3 totals 11 residues. Germline values: CDR1 DFQATT, CDR2 SNEGSKA (reference sequence).

The chain combines TRBV13 with TRBJ2-2, with D perhaps matching TRBD2 (5 bases). CDR1 is PRHDT and CDR2 is FYEKMQ in the germline V gene (reference sequence). The V gene lost 0 bases and the J gene lost 6 bases, with 11 bases spanning the gap. The CDR3 runs to 15 residues. In DNA, the CDR3 is TGTGCCAGCAGCTTAGGCAGGACTGGGTCCGGGGAGCTGTTTTTT. This codes for CASSLGRTGSGELFF.

The chain is built from TRBV11-2 and TRBJ2-7; 10 bases are shared with TRBD2. V dropped 5 bases and J dropped 6; count of bases not matched to a gene: 7. There are 14 residues in the CDR3. Germline loops: CDR1 SGHAT, CDR2 FQNNGV. The CDR3 spells CASSLAGVLSEQYF. Here the CDR3 DNA reads TGTGCCAGCAGCCTAGCGGGAGTCTTGAGCGAGCAGTACTTC.

The V call is TRBV14, the J call TRBJ2-7; D is undetermined. The V and J ends lost 0 bases and 7 bases respectively, with 7 bases between them. Germline V gives CDR1 SGHDN, CDR2 FVKESK. The CDR3 has 12 residues. The CDR3 sequence is CASSQEMSEQYF. In DNA, the CDR3 is TGTGCCAGCAGCCAAGAGATGTCGGAGCAGTACTTC.

The genes are TRBV6-5 and TRBJ2-5; D possibly matches TRBD1 or TRBD2 (6 bases each). The CDR3 sequence is 15 residues long. Germline CDR1 and CDR2: MNHEY and SVGAGI. V was pared by 4 bases and J by 5 bases, with 17 bases between. This CDR3 is CASSSLRGPLETQYF. CDR3 DNA: TGTGCCAGCAGTTCGCTCCGGGGGCCCCTGGAGACCCAGTACTTC.

The chain carries TRBV27 and TRBJ1-1; D possibly corresponds to TRBD1 (6 bases). Germline assignment: CDR1 MNHEY and CDR2 SMNVEV (reference sequence). V was clipped by 1 base and J by 0 bases, with 18 bases between them. The length of the CDR3 is 18 residues. The CDR3 loop reads CASSLWPVWGQMNTEAFF. Here the CDR3 DNA reads TGTGCCAGCAGTTTATGGCCGGTGTGGGGGCAAATGAACACTGAAGCTTTCTTT.

V is TRBV7-9 and J is TRBJ2-2; 8 bases line up with TRBD1. With 11 bases clipped from V and 4 bases from J, the junction kept 15 bases outside the gene matches. CDR1 and CDR2 (germline): SEHNR, FQNEAQ (reference sequence). CDR3 size: 16 residues. For the CDR3, the DNA is TGTGCCGTACCGCAATCAGGGGGCAGGGGCACCGGGGAGCTGTTTTTT. It yields the protein CAVPQSGGRGTGELFF.

The V and J genes are TRBV18 and TRBJ2-1; D is possibly TRBD1 or TRBD2 (5 bases each). V lost 2 bases and J lost 0, with 11 bases in between. The CDR3 spans 16 residues. CDR1 is KGHSH and CDR2 is LQKENI in the germline V gene. CDR3 nucleotides: TGTGCCAGCTCACCAGGGGGAAAACTCTCCTACAATGAGCAGTTCTTC. It is translated as CASSPGGKLSYNEQFF.

The gene calls are TRBV5-1 and TRBJ2-4; D perhaps matches TRBD1 (6 bases). CDR1 and CDR2 (germline): SGHRS, YFSETQ. This CDR3 has 16 residues. V was cut by 3 bases and J by 0 bases, with 13 bases left in between. CDR3 nucleotide sequence: TGCGCCAGCAGCTCCGGTTGGGGGCAAGCCAAAAACATTCAGTACTTC. This sequence encodes CASSSGWGQAKNIQYF.

This chain joins TRBV28 and TRBJ2-3; 7 bases agree with TRBD1. From germline, CDR1 is MDHEN and CDR2 SYDVKM. Trimming took 5 bases from V and 0 from J; bases not matched to a gene: 8. The CDR3 totals 16 residues. The CDR3 DNA is TGTGCCAGCAGTGTCAGGGGGATTCCTAGCACAGATACGCAGTATTTT. It yields the protein CASSVRGIPSTDTQYF.

This rearrangement joins TRBV28 to TRBJ1-5; the D gene is possibly TRBD1 (6 bases). V was cut by 3 bases and J by 3 bases, with 21 bases left in between. The germline V gene has CDR1 MDHEN and CDR2 SYDVKM. This CDR3 contains 18 residues. This CDR3 reads CASSFARRGWGHNQPQHF. CDR3 in DNA: TGTGCCAGCAGTTTTGCACGGAGGGGTTGGGGGCACAATCAGCCCCAGCATTTT.